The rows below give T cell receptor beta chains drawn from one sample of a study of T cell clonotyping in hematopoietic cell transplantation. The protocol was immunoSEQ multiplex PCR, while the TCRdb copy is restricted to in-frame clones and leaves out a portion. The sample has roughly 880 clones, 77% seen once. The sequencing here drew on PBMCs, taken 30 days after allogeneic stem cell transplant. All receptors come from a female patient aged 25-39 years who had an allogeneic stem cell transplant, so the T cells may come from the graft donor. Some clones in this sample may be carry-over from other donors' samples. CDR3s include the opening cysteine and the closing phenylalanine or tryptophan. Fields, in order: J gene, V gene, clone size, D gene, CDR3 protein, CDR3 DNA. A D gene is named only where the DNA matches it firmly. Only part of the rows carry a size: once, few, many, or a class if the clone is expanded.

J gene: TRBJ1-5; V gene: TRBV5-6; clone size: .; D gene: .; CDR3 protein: CASKLGSSNQPQHF; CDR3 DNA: TGTGCCAGCAAATTGGGGAGTAGCAATCAGCCCCAGCATTTT
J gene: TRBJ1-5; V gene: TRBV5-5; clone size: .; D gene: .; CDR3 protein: CASSLFWDQPQHF; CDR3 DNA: TGTGCCAGCAGCTTGTTTTGGGATCAGCCCCAGCATTTT
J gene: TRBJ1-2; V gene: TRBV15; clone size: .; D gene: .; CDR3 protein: CATSREEGDGYTF; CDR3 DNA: TGTGCCACCAGCAGAGAGGAGGGGGATGGCTACACCTTC
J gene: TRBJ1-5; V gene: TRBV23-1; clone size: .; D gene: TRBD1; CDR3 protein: CASSPHGQGGMQPQHF; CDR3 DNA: TGCGCCAGCAGCCCCCACGGACAGGGCGGTATGCAGCCCCAGCATTTT
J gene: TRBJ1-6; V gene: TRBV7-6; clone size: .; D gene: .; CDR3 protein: CASSPRGGDNSPLHF; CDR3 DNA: TGTGCCAGCAGCCCCCGGGGAGGGGATAATTCACCCCTCCACTTT
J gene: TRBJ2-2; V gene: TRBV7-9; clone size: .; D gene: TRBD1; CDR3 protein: CASSLGTGSTGELFF; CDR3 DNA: TGTGCCAGCAGCTTAGGGACAGGGAGCACCGGGGAGCTGTTTTTT
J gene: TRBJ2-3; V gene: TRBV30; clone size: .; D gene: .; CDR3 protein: CAWSVDVPDTQYF; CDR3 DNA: TGTGCCTGGAGTGTAGACGTCCCAGATACGCAGTATTTT
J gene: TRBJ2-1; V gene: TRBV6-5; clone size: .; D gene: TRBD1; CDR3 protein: CASSSGTGSYNEQFF; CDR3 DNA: TGTGCCAGCAGTTCCGGGACAGGATCCTACAATGAGCAGTTCTTC
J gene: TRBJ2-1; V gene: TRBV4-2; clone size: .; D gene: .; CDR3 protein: CASRRGTDLNEQFF; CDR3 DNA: TGTGCCAGCAGACGCGGGACAGACCTCAATGAGCAGTTCTTC
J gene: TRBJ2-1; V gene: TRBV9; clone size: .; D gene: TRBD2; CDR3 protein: CASSVTSGGAVEQFF; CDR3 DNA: TGTGCCAGCAGCGTTACTAGCGGGGGGGCTGTAGAGCAGTTCTTC
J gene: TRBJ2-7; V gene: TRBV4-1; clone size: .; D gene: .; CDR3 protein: CASSQDRGIGYEQYF; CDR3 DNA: TGCGCCAGCAGCCAAGATCGGGGCATTGGCTACGAGCAGTACTTC
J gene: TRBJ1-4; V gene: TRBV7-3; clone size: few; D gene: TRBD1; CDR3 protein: CASSFRGTNEKLFF; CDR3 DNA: TGTGCCAGCAGCTTCAGGGGGACTAATGAAAAACTGTTTTTT
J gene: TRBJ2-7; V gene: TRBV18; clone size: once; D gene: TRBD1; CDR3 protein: CASSRGQGYYEQYF; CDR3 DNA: TGTGCCAGCTCACGCGGACAGGGTTACTACGAGCAGTACTTC
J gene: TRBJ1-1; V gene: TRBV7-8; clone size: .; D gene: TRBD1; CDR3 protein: CASSLSGGSWNTEAFF; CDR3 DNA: TGTGCCAGCAGCTTATCAGGGGGTAGTTGGAACACTGAAGCTTTCTTT
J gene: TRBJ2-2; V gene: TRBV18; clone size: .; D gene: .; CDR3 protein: CASSPLKGYTGELFF; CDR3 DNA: TGTGCCAGCTCACCCTTGAAGGGGTACACCGGGGAGCTGTTTTTT
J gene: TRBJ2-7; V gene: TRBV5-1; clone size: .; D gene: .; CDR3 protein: CASSLAAGSYEQYF; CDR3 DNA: TGCGCCAGCAGCTTGGCGGCGGGCTCCTACGAGCAGTACTTC
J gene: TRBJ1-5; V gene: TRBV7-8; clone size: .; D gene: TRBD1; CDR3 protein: CASSLAIGGSGSNQPQHF; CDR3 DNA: TGTGCCAGCAGCTTAGCAATAGGGGGCTCGGGGAGCAATCAGCCCCAGCATTTT
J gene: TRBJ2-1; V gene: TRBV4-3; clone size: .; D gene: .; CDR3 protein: CASSQVGGREQFF; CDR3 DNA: TGCGCCAGCAGCCAAGTCGGCGGGCGTGAGCAGTTCTTC
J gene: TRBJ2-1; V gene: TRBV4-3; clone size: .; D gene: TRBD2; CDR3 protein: CASSRMGLAGENEQFF; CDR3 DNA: TGCGCCAGCAGCCGCATGGGACTAGCGGGTGAGAATGAGCAGTTCTTC
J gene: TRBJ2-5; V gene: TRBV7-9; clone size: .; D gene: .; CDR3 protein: CASSILGSRQETQYF; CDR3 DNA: TGTGCCAGCAGCATCCTGGGGTCTCGTCAAGAGACCCAGTACTTC
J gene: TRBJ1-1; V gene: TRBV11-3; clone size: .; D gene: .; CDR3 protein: CASSLGWAGNTEAFF; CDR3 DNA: TGTGCCAGCAGCTTGGGGTGGGCAGGGAACACTGAAGCTTTCTTT
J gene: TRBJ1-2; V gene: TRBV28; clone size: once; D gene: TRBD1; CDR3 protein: CASSMRLQGIGGYTF; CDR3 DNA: TGTGCCAGCAGTATGAGACTACAGGGGATAGGTGGCTACACCTTC
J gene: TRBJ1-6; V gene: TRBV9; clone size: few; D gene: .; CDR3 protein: CASSGSQGSYNSPLHF; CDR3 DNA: TGTGCCAGCAGCGGTAGTCAGGGGTCCTATAATTCACCCCTCCACTTT
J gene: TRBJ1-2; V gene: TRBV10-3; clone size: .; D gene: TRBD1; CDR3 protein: CAIGRTGGEKDGYTF; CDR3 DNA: TGTGCCATCGGTAGGACAGGGGGCGAGAAAGACGGCTACACCTTC
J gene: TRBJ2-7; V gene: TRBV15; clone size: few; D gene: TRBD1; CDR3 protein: CATSNRGRTQYF; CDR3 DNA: TGTGCCACCAGCAACAGGGGGCGTACGCAGTACTTC
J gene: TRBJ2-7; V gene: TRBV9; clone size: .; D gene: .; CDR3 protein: CASSADPPAIDQYF; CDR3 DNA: TGTGCCAGCAGCGCGGATCCGCCCGCGATAGATCAGTACTTC
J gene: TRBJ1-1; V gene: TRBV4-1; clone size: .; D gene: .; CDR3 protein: CASSPRIDGEAFF; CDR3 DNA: TGCGCCAGCAGCCCGAGAATAGACGGTGAAGCTTTCTTT
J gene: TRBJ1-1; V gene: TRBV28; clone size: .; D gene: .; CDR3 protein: CASSLLAGDTEAFF; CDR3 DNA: TGTGCCAGCAGTTTACTAGCGGGGGACACTGAAGCTTTCTTT